The T cell receptor (beta chain) described here comes from a study of vaccination and CD4 T cells after COVID-19. About the study: Overlapping spike pools from SARS-CoV-2 and HCoV-NL63, HCoV-OC43 and HCoV-229E served as culture stimuli.

Cultured CD4+ T cells had their DNA profiled by the Oncomine TCR Beta short-read assay. Investigators isolated genomic DNA from cultured CD4+ T cells. TCRdb recomputed calls from the PCR reads with MiXCR, one row per CDR3 protein. The sample contains around 22,000 distinct CDR3 sequences, approximately 32% of which appear only once. Sample treatment: roughly nine-day PBMC culture with coronavirus spike peptide pools or control peptides (ViraFEST assay). Trimming cost V 4 bases and J 5 bases; bases outside gene matches: 5. Germline CDR1 and CDR2: MNHNS and SASEGT. The CDR3 runs to 14 residues. With regard to this clonotype: Its specificity is unknown.

The chain is built from TRBV6-1 and TRBJ2-1, with 7 bases matching TRBD1. This sequence originates from a human donor with COVID-19. Sequencing used cultured CD4+ T cells from blood. The CDR3, as DNA: TGTGCCAGCAGTGCACAGGGGCAGGACAATGAGCAGTTCTTC. Protein sequence: CASSAQGQDNEQFF.